The following is a TCR beta chain sequence with its context. The antigen is unknown. The data are from a study of T cell responses to AZD1222 COVID-19 vaccine. Study at large: Whether given at about 4 or about 12 weeks, second doses were pooled.

Study-level results: Two doses of AZD1222 preceded a rise in Spike-specific TCR breadth and depth.

Assay used: immunoSEQ multiplex PCR; TCRdb lists only in-frame clones, some missing. This table has around 180,000 clones, 90% appearing once. V was pared by 2 bases and J by 6 bases, with 6 bases of the junction left unmatched. Germline loops: CDR1 SGHTA, CDR2 FQGNSA. This CDR3 is 14 amino acids long. V is TRBV7-2 and J is TRBJ2-7, with 8 bases matching TRBD2. This TCR derives from an adult in good health. This sample comprised peripheral blood, obtained on day 0 of AZD1222 vaccination. The CDR3 bases are TGTGCCAGCAGCTTATCGTACGGGAGGGTCGAGCAGTACTTC. This translates into CASSLSYGRVEQYF.